Each of the 10 T cell receptor beta chains below was sequenced from the same sample in a study of cytomegalovirus exposure and HLA in healthy donors (dated by TCRdb to the late 2010s). The receptor library was made with the immunoSEQ multiplex PCR assay. For the multiplex PCR, a mixture combining 60 forward primers for TCR Vbeta segments and 13 reverse primers for TCR Jbeta segments was used. Imported from immuneACCESS, the table was reduced by TCRdb to in-frame sequences with V and J called. These copies leave out some clones; in studies compared against another copy, an unresolved V gene accounts for under half, and the cause of the remainder is not known. In this sample the table shows fewer than 250,000 clones, roughly 77% of which occur a single time. The ten biggest clones cover roughly 1.5% of the sample. Sequencing input: PBMCs. These TCRs come from a woman aged 45-60 years in good health and CMV-seronegative.

The chain couples TRBV5-4 to TRBJ2-1; 8 bases fit TRBD1. The CDR3 extends over 14 amino acids. Losses at the gene ends were 2 bases for V and 6 bases for J; bases not matched to a gene: 4. Per the germline V gene, CDR1 is SGHNT and CDR2 is YYREEE (reference sequence). CDR3 in amino acids: CASSLGQGRNEQFF. In nucleotides, the CDR3 is TGTGCCAGCAGCTTAGGACAGGGCCGCAATGAGCAGTTCTTC.

The chain is built from TRBV7-9 and TRBJ1-1; TRBD1 agrees at 8 bases. The junction had 8 bases not matched to a gene; V was cut back by 4 bases and J by 4 bases. This CDR3 has 15 amino acids. Germline CDR1 reads SEHNR; CDR2 reads FQNEAQ (reference sequence). The CDR3 DNA follows: TGTGCCAGCAGCTCGAGACAGGGGATCGGCACTGAAGCTTTCTTT. This translates into CASSSRQGIGTEAFF.

The V call is TRBV27, the J call TRBJ1-5, with no clear D. Per germline, CDR1 MNHEY and CDR2 SMNVEV (reference sequence). The CDR3 sequence is 13 residues long. The ends were cut back, 1 base at V and 5 bases at J, with 6 bases in the middle. The CDR3 region has the DNA TGTGCCAGCAGTTTATTACGGGATCAGCCCCAGCATTTT. Translating gives CASSLLRDQPQHF.

The V call is TRBV30, the J call TRBJ1-6; no reliable D call. V was shortened by 0 bases and J by 8 bases, with 11 bases between the two germline ends. This CDR3 region has 14 residues. The germline V gene has CDR1 GTSNPN and CDR2 SVGIG (reference sequence). This CDR3 is CAWSVRGSDSPLHF. DNA for the CDR3: TGTGCCTGGAGTGTGCGAGGGTCCGATTCACCCCTCCACTTT.

The chain combines TRBV7-8 with TRBJ2-2, with 14 bases fitting TRBD2. Per germline, CDR1 SGHVS and CDR2 FQNEAQ. V lost 2 bases to trimming and J lost 4 bases; unmatched junction nucleotides: 9. The CDR3 totals 19 residues. CDR3 sequence (DNA): TGTGCCAGCAGCTTACCAAGACTAGCGGGGGGGTTAAGCACCGGGGAGCTGTTTTTT. This encodes CASSLPRLAGGLSTGELFF.

This clone was counted only a few times. J is TRBJ2-3 and V is TRBV5-6, with D possibly TRBD1 on 6 matching bases. The germline CDR1 and CDR2 sequences are SGHDT and YYEEEE. CDR3 length: 12 amino acids. The ends were cut back, 0 bases at V and 10 bases at J, with 9 bases in the middle. CDR3 region: CASSLEQGAQYF. The CDR3 DNA reads as TGTGCCAGCAGCTTGGAACAGGGAGCGCAGTATTTT.

This clone was seen many times. The chain recombines TRBV6-5 with TRBJ2-7; 7 bases map to TRBD1. CDR1 and CDR2 (germline): MNHEY, SVGAGI. V dropped 4 bases and J dropped 7; count of bases not matched to a gene: 10. The CDR3 is 14 amino acids. In nucleotides, the CDR3 is TGTGCCAGCAGTTCCGGGACAGTCCTGTGGGAGCAGTACTTC. Protein: CASSSGTVLWEQYF.

The J gene is TRBJ2-3, the V gene TRBV9, with D possibly TRBD2 on 6 matching bases. The ends were cut back, 0 bases at V and 3 bases at J, with 11 bases in the middle. The CDR3 loop spans 15 amino acids. CDR1 is SGDLS, CDR2 YYNGEE, per germline. The CDR3 protein is CASSVAAGRTDTQYF. CDR3 sequence (DNA): TGTGCCAGCAGCGTAGCGGCAGGGAGGACAGATACGCAGTATTTT.

The chain uses TRBV6-1 and TRBJ1-4; 7 bases match TRBD1. V dropped 3 bases and J dropped 6; count of bases not matched to a gene: 10. Germline assignment: CDR1 MNHNS and CDR2 SASEGT. This CDR3 contains 16 residues. CDR3 sequence (DNA): TGTGCCAGCAGTGACTACAGGGGACGAGGGTATGAAAAACTGTTTTTT. Translated: CASSDYRGRGYEKLFF.

The J gene is TRBJ1-1, the V gene TRBV9, with D unclear. The CDR3 totals 13 residues. Trimming took off 3 bases at V and 0 bases at J, with 6 bases between the two ends. The V gene's germline CDR1 is SGDLS and CDR2 YYNGEE. The CDR3 bases are TGTGCCAGCAGCGGGGCCATGAACACTGAAGCTTTCTTT. Its protein is CASSGAMNTEAFF.